These 14 T cell receptor beta chains share one sample of origin, sequenced in a study of blood T cell repertoires in COVID-19. Profiled with immunoSEQ multiplex PCR; TCRdb holds only in-frame clones, not every one. The table includes under 450,000 clones, around 89% detected once. Input material: peripheral blood. These receptors originate from a middle-aged woman with COVID-19, enrolled during active disease.

The CDR3 sequence is CASSLRGAYEQYF. CDR3 DNA sequence: TGTGCCAGCAGCTTACGGGGGGCCTACGAGCAGTACTTC. The rearrangement joins TRBV11-3 to TRBJ2-7; 7 nucleotides agree with TRBD2. There are 13 residues in the CDR3. Germline CDR1 reads SGHNT; CDR2 reads YENEEA. The ends lost 2 bases at V and 2 bases at J; junction bases unmatched: 0. Variable domain in full (rest from reference TRBV11-3 and TRBJ2-7): EAGVVQSPRYKIIEKKQPVAFWCNPISGHNTLYWYLQNLGQGPELLIRYENEEAVDDSQLPKDRFSAERLKGVDSTLKIQPAELGDSAVYLCASSLRGAYEQYFGPGTRLTVT.

The V and J genes are TRBV7-3 and TRBJ1-6; 7 nucleotides match TRBD1. The germline CDR1 and CDR2 sequences are SGHTA and FQGTGA. Germline trimming cut 2 bases from V and 8 bases from J; bases unmatched to any gene: 12. The CDR3 loop spans 17 amino acids. The CDR3 nucleotides are TGTGCCAGCAGCTTAGTACAGGGGATTTCGTCTTATTCACCCCTCCACTTT. Translated, it gives CASSLVQGISSYSPLHF.

The V gene is TRBV7-2, the J gene TRBJ1-5; no definite D call. Trimming took off 1 base at V and 0 bases at J, with 10 bases between the two ends. The germline CDR1 and CDR2 sequences are SGHTA and FQGNSA. The length of the CDR3 is 16 residues. The CDR3 spells CASSLGAVTSNQPQHF. Here the CDR3 DNA reads TGTGCCAGCAGCTTAGGGGCAGTTACTAGCAATCAGCCCCAGCATTTT.

This chain links TRBV7-2 with TRBJ2-2, with 9 bases lining up with TRBD2. The J segment lost 4 bases and the V segment lost 5 bases, leaving 5 bases of the junction unmatched. The CDR3 runs 15 residues. Germline V gene sequence: CDR1 SGHTA, CDR2 FQGNSA. CDR3 nucleotide sequence: TGTGCCAGCAGCCTCTCGCGGGGGGGCACCGGGGAGCTGTTTTTT. As protein: CASSLSRGGTGELFF. The full variable domain, completed using reference TRBV7-2 and TRBJ2-2, is GAGVSQSPSNKVTEKGKDVELRCDPISGHTALYWYRQSLGQGLEFLIYFQGNSAPDKSGLPSDRFSAERTGGSVSTLTIQRTQQEDSAVYLCASSLSRGGTGELFFGEGSRLTVL.

This chain links TRBV28 with TRBJ1-2; TRBD1 matches at 8 bases. J lost 4 bases, V lost 2 bases, and 6 bases had no gene match. CDR1 is MDHEN, CDR2 SYDVKM, per germline. This CDR3 has 15 amino acids. The CDR3 region has the DNA TGTGCCAGCAGTTTACTCCAGGGGGCATCCTATGGCTACACCTTC. This codes for CASSLLQGASYGYTF.

This chain links TRBV6-5 with TRBJ1-1, with 9 bases identical to TRBD1. J gave up 5 bases and V 6 bases, and 4 bases lay outside the gene matches. This CDR3 is built from 13 residues. CDR1 and CDR2 (germline): MNHEY, SVGAGI. CDR3 residues: CASRQGAVTEAFF. Here the CDR3 DNA reads TGTGCCAGCAGACAGGGGGCTGTAACTGAAGCTTTCTTT.

The chain combines TRBV19 with TRBJ1-5; TRBD1 matches at 11 bases. The ends lost 3 bases at V and 8 bases at J; junction bases unmatched: 3. This CDR3 has 14 residues. The germline CDR1 and CDR2 sequences are LNHDA and SQIVND (reference sequence). The CDR3 loop reads CASSIRDRGEPQHF. CDR3 coding DNA: TGTGCCAGTAGTATCCGGGACAGGGGGGAGCCCCAGCATTTT.

The chain employs TRBV11-3 and TRBJ2-7; TRBD2 matches at 9 bases. Germline CDR1 and CDR2: SGHNT and YENEEA. The V segment lost 0 bases and the J segment 5 bases; nucleotides outside the gene matches: 14. The CDR3 covers 18 residues. CDR3 residues: CASSLDRPSREGKNEQYF. CDR3 in DNA: TGTGCCAGCAGCTTAGATCGACCCTCGCGGGAGGGGAAGAACGAGCAGTACTTC. Together with reference TRBV11-3 and TRBJ2-7, the CDR3 gives the full variable domain: EAGVVQSPRYKIIEKKQPVAFWCNPISGHNTLYWYLQNLGQGPELLIRYENEEAVDDSQLPKDRFSAERLKGVDSTLKIQPAELGDSAVYLCASSLDRPSREGKNEQYFGPGTRLTVT.

The chain is built from TRBV18 and TRBJ1-4; the D gene is possibly TRBD1 (5 bases). Germline assignment: CDR1 KGHSH and CDR2 LQKENI. CDR3 length: 17 residues. Trimming removed 3 bases from V and 0 bases from J, with 14 bases in between. The CDR3 sequence: CASSPGLGTATNEKLFF. The DNA for the CDR3 is TGTGCCAGCTCACCGGGCTTGGGGACTGCAACTAATGAAAAACTGTTTTTT.

This clone appeared once. Here the CDR3 reads CASSVYSDSSYEQYF. The DNA for the CDR3 is TGTGCCAGCAGCGTCTATAGCGATAGCTCCTACGAGCAGTACTTC. This chain joins TRBV7-6 and TRBJ2-7; maybe TRBD2 (5 bases). Trimming left V 5 bases short and J 0 bases short, with 14 bases between. Germline loops: CDR1 SGHVS, CDR2 FNYEAQ. The CDR3 is 15 amino acids. The whole variable domain, remainder taken from reference TRBV7-6 and TRBJ2-7, is GAGVSQSPRYKVTKRGQDVALRCDPISGHVSLYWYRQALGQGPEFLTYFNYEAQQDKSGLPNDRFSAERPEGSISTLTIQRTEQRDSAMYRCASSVYSDSSYEQYFGPGTRLTVT.

As concerns this clone: The sample holds other DNA sequences that translate to the same CDR3. The chain joins TRBV19 to TRBJ1-2; D call uncertain. The V gene lost 2 bases and the J gene lost 2 bases, with 3 bases spanning the gap. CDR1 is LNHDA, CDR2 SQIVND, per germline (reference sequence). The CDR3 has 12 amino acids. CDR3 loop: CASSISNYGYTF. The CDR3 nucleotides are TGTGCCAGTAGTATAAGCAACTATGGCTACACCTTC.

This sequence joins TRBV5-6 and TRBJ1-6; TRBD1 might be the D (6 bases). V lost 0 bases to trimming and J lost 7 bases, with 14 bases between them. Germline loops: CDR1 SGHDT, CDR2 YYEEEE. The CDR3 loop spans 16 amino acids. DNA of the CDR3: TGTGCCAGCAGCTTGGCCATGGGGGCCGGGAATTCACCCCTCCACTTT. It codes for CASSLAMGAGNSPLHF.

The genes are TRBV29-1 and TRBJ2-2; TRBD1 agrees at 7 bases. Germline V CDR1 and CDR2: SQVTM, ANQGSEA. This CDR3 has 13 residues. V was pared by 6 bases and J by 2 bases, with 3 bases of the junction left unmatched. The CDR3 DNA follows: TGCAGCGTGACAGGGAAAAACACCGGGGAGCTGTTTTTT. It translates to CSVTGKNTGELFF.

This clone was observed a single time. The CDR3 sequence is CASRRVTYGYTF. For the CDR3, the DNA is TGTGCCAGTCGCAGGGTGACCTATGGCTACACCTTC. The chain uses TRBV28 and TRBJ1-2, with D possibly matching TRBD1 (5 bases). This CDR3 is 12 amino acids long. V shed 9 bases and J shed 4 bases, with 12 bases lying between them. Germline CDR1 MDHEN, CDR2 SYDVKM.